The 27 T cell receptor beta chains presented below share a single source sample, sequenced in a study of early T cells in non-severe SARS-CoV-2 infection. TCRdb called the 5' RACE reads again in MiXCR, with one record for every CDR3 protein. The sample lists tens of thousands of distinct CDR3 sequences, 9.5% to 13% occurring once. Source material: whole blood. These receptors originate from an adult who was a healthcare worker with PCR-confirmed SARS-CoV-2 infection or an uninfected control (not recorded which).

This clonotype was found many times. At one end the junction does not follow the germline gene, possibly because of a read error. The chain carries TRBV18 and TRBJ2-5, with D tentatively TRBD1 (5 bases). This CDR3 is 13 amino acids long. The germline V gene has CDR1 KGHSH and CDR2 LQKENI. The CDR3 region is CASSPIREEAQYF. DNA of the CDR3: TGTGCCAGCTCACCTATCAGGGAAGAGGCCCAGTACTTC. Looking up the rest from reference TRBV18 and TRBJ2-5 gives the full variable domain: NAGVMQNPRHLVRRRGQEARLRCSPMKGHSHVYWYRQLPEEGLKFMVYLQKENIIDESGMPKERFSAEFPKEGPSILRIQQVVRGDSAAYFCASSPIREEAQYFGPGTRLLVL.

Concerning this clonotype: One end of the junction does not line up with germline, which may come from a read error. The chain joins TRBV5-6 to TRBJ2-3; D might be TRBD1 (6 bases). Germline assignment: CDR1 SGHDT and CDR2 YYEEEE. The CDR3 totals 11 residues. The CDR3 loop is CASSRDTRSHF. CDR3 nucleotides: TGTGCCAGCAGCAGGGACACCAGGTCCCACTTT.

The chain combines TRBV6-5 with TRBJ2-7, with TRBD2 as a possible D gene (5 bases). V was trimmed by 0 bases and J by 2 bases, leaving 14 bases between them. Germline values: CDR1 MNHEY, CDR2 SVGAGI. This CDR3 is 16 amino acids long. DNA of the CDR3: TGTGCCAGCAGTTACTCGCGGAGGCGAACCACCTACGAGCAGTACTTC. It specifies CASSYSRRRTTYEQYF.

V and J are TRBV29-1 and TRBJ2-7; 7 positions match TRBD1. This CDR3 spans 12 amino acids. Germline assignment: CDR1 SQVTM and CDR2 ANQGSEA. J lost 2 bases, V lost 7 bases, and 5 bases had no gene match. For the CDR3, the DNA is TGCAGCGCCGGACAGGTGACCTACGAGCAGTACTTC. Amino acid sequence: CSAGQVTYEQYF.

The sample holds a few counts of this clonotype. CDR3 sequence (DNA): TGTGCCAGCAGTCGGGTAGCGGGAGAGGGAGAGACCCAGTACTTC. The encoded protein is CASSRVAGEGETQYF. The rearrangement links TRBV7-2 to TRBJ2-5; 9 bases align to TRBD2. CDR1 and CDR2 from the germline V gene are SGHTA and FQGNSA. V gave up 6 bases and J gave up 4 bases; unmatched junction bases: 9. This CDR3 has 15 amino acids.

This clonotype was detected many times. The chain carries TRBV5-6 and TRBJ2-1; no definite D call. Trimming removed 3 bases from V and 0 bases from J, with 10 bases in between. Germline V gene data show CDR1 as SGHDT and CDR2 as YYEEEE. This CDR3 is 15 amino acids long. The CDR3 here is CASSSTTVSYNEQFF. CDR3 DNA sequence: TGTGCCAGCAGCTCAACTACGGTCTCCTACAATGAGCAGTTCTTC.

This clonotype showed up many times. V gene TRBV4-1 combines with J gene TRBJ2-3; tentatively, D is TRBD2 (6 bases). Germline CDR1 and CDR2: MGHRA and YSYEKL. This CDR3 spans 16 amino acids. With 2 bases removed from V and 0 bases from J, the gap between germline ends came to 12 bases. CDR3 sequence reads: CASSQPREPSTDTQYF. The CDR3 region has the DNA TGCGCCAGCAGCCAACCTCGGGAGCCCAGCACAGATACGCAGTATTTT.

This clonotype was counted a few times. This chain uses TRBV20-1 with TRBJ2-7; D may be TRBD1 (5 bases). The CDR3 contains 13 residues. Germline V CDR1 and CDR2: DFQATT, SNEGSKA (reference sequence). Trimming cost V 6 bases and J 2 bases, with 14 bases left between them. CDR3 DNA: TGCAGTGCCCAGAGACCAGGGACCTACGAGCAGTACTTC. Protein sequence: CSAQRPGTYEQYF.

Many counts were recorded for this clonotype. Here the CDR3 DNA reads TGTGCCAGCGTATACGATCTAAAGGCCCCTGAGCAGTTCTTC. Its translation: CASVYDLKAPEQFF. The rearrangement joins TRBV6-6 to TRBJ2-1; D gene uncertain. V lost 8 bases and J lost 9, with 20 bases in between. The CDR3 runs to 14 residues. The germline V gene has CDR1 MNHNY and CDR2 SVGAGI (reference sequence).

This clonotype was recorded a few times. The chain combines TRBV20-1 with TRBJ2-7; 11 bases match TRBD2. Germline CDR1 DFQATT, CDR2 SNEGSKA (reference sequence). The CDR3 runs 13 residues. V lost 6 bases to trimming and J lost 5 bases; unmatched junction nucleotides: 6. CDR3 DNA sequence: TGCAGTGCGGCACTAGCGGGAGTTAACGAGCAGTACTTC. Amino acids: CSAALAGVNEQYF.

The V and J genes are TRBV5-8 and TRBJ2-3; 7 bases map to TRBD1. The CDR3 runs 20 residues. From germline, CDR1 is SGHTS and CDR2 YDEGEE. V lost 0 bases and J lost 0; bases outside the gene matches: 16. The chain's CDR3 is CASSLVRTGVQTYSTDTQYF. CDR3 nucleotide sequence: TGTGCCAGCAGCTTGGTTCGGACAGGCGTGCAGACCTATAGCACAGATACGCAGTATTTT.

The chain links TRBV18 to TRBJ1-1; TRBD1 matches at 7 bases. After removal of 1 base from V and 6 bases from J, the junction contained 2 bases not matched to a gene. Per germline, CDR1 KGHSH and CDR2 LQKENI. The length of the CDR3 is 13 residues. The CDR3: CASSPLTGAEAFF. DNA for the CDR3: TGTGCCAGCTCACCACTAACAGGGGCTGAAGCTTTCTTT. Full variable domain (remainder filled in from reference TRBV18 and TRBJ1-1): NAGVMQNPRHLVRRRGQEARLRCSPMKGHSHVYWYRQLPEEGLKFMVYLQKENIIDESGMPKERFSAEFPKEGPSILRIQQVVRGDSAAYFCASSPLTGAEAFFGQGTRLTVV.

This clonotype was seen more than once but under ten times. The rearrangement uses TRBV12-3 or TRBV12-4 and TRBJ1-6; D gene uncertain. The CDR3 is 14 residues long. V gave up 1 base and J gave up 9 bases, with 10 bases separating them. In DNA form, the CDR3 reads TGTGCCAGCAGTTTAGACCCCGGGAGTTCACCCCTCCACTTT. Translating it yields CASSLDPGSSPLHF.

This clonotype was seen at least ten times. This chain connects TRBV20-1 to TRBJ2-4; D remains ambiguous. CDR1 is DFQATT and CDR2 is SNEGSKA in the germline V gene (reference sequence). The ends were cut back, 0 bases at V and 3 bases at J, with 12 bases in the middle. The CDR3 has 15 amino acids. The CDR3 coding sequence is TGCAGTGCTAGAGACTTCGACACCTTCAAAAACATTCAGTACTTC. It encodes CSARDFDTFKNIQYF.

The rearrangement links TRBV27 to TRBJ1-1, with TRBD1 as a possible D gene (5 bases). The CDR3 totals 16 residues. V lost 5 bases to trimming and J lost 4 bases, with 20 bases between them. Germline lookup yields CDR1 MNHEY and CDR2 SMNVEV (reference sequence). The CDR3 loop is CASSQDPQGWSTEAFF. CDR3 bases: TGTGCCAGCAGTCAGGATCCGCAGGGTTGGAGCACTGAAGCTTTCTTT.

This clonotype was seen more than once but under ten times. This chain uses TRBV7-9 with TRBJ2-7, with 7 nucleotides matching TRBD2. Unmatched junction bases numbered 8, after V lost 3 bases and J lost 6 bases. CDR1 and CDR2 from the germline V gene are SEHNR and FQNEAQ (reference sequence). There are 14 residues in the CDR3. The CDR3 protein is CASSFRAGEGEQYF. CDR3 in DNA: TGTGCCAGCAGCTTTCGGGCGGGAGAGGGCGAGCAGTACTTC.

There are many counts of this clonotype. The CDR3 DNA sequence: TGCGCCAGCAGCCTATCGGGACAGAGCAATCAGCCCCAGCATTTT. Encoded protein: CASSLSGQSNQPQHF. This chain links TRBV4-1 with TRBJ1-5; 7 bases agree with TRBD1. The V gene end was trimmed by 4 bases and the J gene end by 1 base; junction bases not matched to a gene: 4. CDR1 and CDR2 (germline): MGHRA, YSYEKL. The CDR3 is made up of 15 amino acids.

This clonotype was counted many times. The chain uses TRBV21-1 and TRBJ1-1. TRBV21-1 is noted as a pseudogene. The CDR3 consists of 12 residues. The CDR3 protein is CASSKTRTEAFF. CDR3 sequence (DNA): TGTGCCAGCAGCAAGACTAGAACTGAAGCTTTCTTT.

The chain couples TRBV29-1 to TRBJ2-7, with 11 bases that match TRBD2. The V gene's germline CDR1 is SQVTM and CDR2 ANQGSEA. Trimming at V came to 7 bases and at J to 2 bases, leaving 7 bases not matched to a gene. The CDR3 covers 14 residues. CDR3 sequence (DNA): TGCAGCGCCACGGGGACTAGCGGCGCCTACGAGCAGTACTTC. This codes for CSATGTSGAYEQYF.

The CDR3 DNA is TGTGCCAGCAGTTGGGCGGGATCTCAAAACATTCAGTACTTC. Protein sequence: CASSWAGSQNIQYF. This chain links TRBV27 with TRBJ2-4; D may be TRBD2 (6 bases). The CDR3 length is 14 residues. With 4 bases removed from V and 5 bases from J, the gap between germline ends came to 12 bases. Per the germline V gene, CDR1 is MNHEY and CDR2 is SMNVEV (reference sequence).

Written as DNA, the CDR3 is TGTGCCAGCAGCCGTCGGGGGGCGAACACTGAAGCTTTCTTT. It codes for CASSRRGANTEAFF. The rearrangement uses TRBV3-1 and TRBJ1-1, with a tentative D call TRBD1 (6 bases). The germline V gene has CDR1 LGHDT and CDR2 YNNKEL (reference sequence). V dropped 4 bases and J dropped 1 base, with 10 bases sitting between them. This CDR3 spans 14 amino acids.

Many counts were recorded for this clonotype. The rearrangement uses TRBV12-3 or TRBV12-4 and TRBJ2-1, with 9 bases lining up with TRBD2. This CDR3 is 14 amino acids long. V lost 3 bases, J lost 7 bases, and 4 bases stayed unmatched. The CDR3, as DNA: TGTGCCAGCAGTTTCTCTGCGGGAGGGAATGAGCAGTTCTTC. It yields the protein CASSFSAGGNEQFF.

The chain links TRBV3-1 to TRBJ1-1; 8 bases fit TRBD1. The CDR3 is 17 residues long. Losses at the gene ends were 0 bases for V and 1 base for J; bases not matched to a gene: 7. Looked up from germline, CDR1 is LGHDT and CDR2 is YNNKEL (reference sequence). In DNA form, the CDR3 reads TGTGCCAGCAGCCAAGACATCCGACAGGGGAAGAACACTGAAGCTTTCTTT. Its translation is CASSQDIRQGKNTEAFF.

The chain joins TRBV28 to TRBJ2-7; TRBD1 agrees at 11 bases. Germline CDR1 reads MDHEN; CDR2 reads SYDVKM. V was clipped by 4 bases and J by 4 bases; unmatched bases: 6. The CDR3 length is 15 residues. Here the CDR3 DNA reads TGTGCCAGCAGTTCATCGGGGACAGGGGGGTACGAGCAGTACTTC. The encoded protein is CASSSSGTGGYEQYF.

This clonotype was detected ten times or more. Here the CDR3 DNA reads TGTGCCAGCAGCCTAAGCTCAGCCATTTCGGAAAAACTGTTTTTT. This translates into CASSLSSAISEKLFF. The J gene is TRBJ1-4, the V gene TRBV7-9; no reliable D call. Deletions cut 5 bases from V and 8 bases from J, with 18 bases between. The CDR3 has 15 residues. CDR1 is SEHNR and CDR2 is FQNEAQ in the germline V gene (reference sequence).

This clonotype has just a few counts. The genes are TRBV5-1 and TRBJ2-7, with 8 bases matching TRBD1. Germline CDR1 is SGHRS and CDR2 is YFSETQ. CDR3 size: 15 residues. J was trimmed by 5 bases and V by 4 bases; bases with no gene match: 11. The CDR3 sequence is CASSLPGTGIDEQYF. The CDR3 nucleotides are TGCGCCAGCAGCCTGCCCGGGACAGGCATCGACGAGCAGTACTTC.

The chain is built from TRBV5-8 and TRBJ2-3, with 12 bases that match TRBD2. Germline CDR1 is SGHTS and CDR2 is YDEGEE. V lost 4 bases and J lost 2; bases outside the gene matches: 5. CDR3 length: 16 amino acids. Here the CDR3 reads CASSVGTSGSTDTQYF. The CDR3, as DNA: TGTGCCAGCAGCGTCGGGACTAGCGGGTCCACAGATACGCAGTATTTT.